Listed below are T cell receptor beta chains from one sample, sequenced in a study of neurological immune-mediated disorders. MiXCR was run by TCRdb on the 5' RACE reads, yielding one entry per CDR3 protein. This table has 40,000 or so distinct CDR3 sequences, roughly an eighth appearing once. Sequences were obtained from PBMCs. The source is a woman in her fifties or sixties with HTLV-1-associated myelopathy (HAM/TSP). The CDR3 runs from the conserved cysteine through the conserved F or W. The D gene is left open where the match is weak. Size is omitted from some rows. Given values are once, few, many or a class for expanded clones.

clone size	J gene	D gene	V gene	CDR3 protein	CDR3 DNA
many	TRBJ2-5	TRBD2	TRBV4-1	CASTKGGSGGETQYF	TGCGCCAGCACTAAAGGGGGGAGCGGGGGAGAGACCCAGTACTTC
many	TRBJ2-7	.	TRBV3-1	CASSQGFPGASYEQYF	TGTGCCAGCAGCCAAGGATTCCCGGGGGCCTCCTACGAGCAGTACTTC
many	TRBJ2-3	TRBD1	TRBV5-5	CASSGTGVSTDTQYF	TGTGCCAGCAGCGGTACAGGGGTCAGCACAGATACGCAGTATTTT
many	TRBJ2-5	TRBD1	TRBV15	CATSRGQGETQYF	TGTGCCACCAGCAGAGGACAGGGTGAGACCCAGTACTTC
many	TRBJ1-5	.	TRBV6-5	CASRDSPNQPQHF	TGTGCCAGCAGGGACAGCCCCAATCAGCCCCAGCATTTT
many	TRBJ1-4	TRBD1	TRBV18	CASSPSGQGNEKLFF	TGTGCCAGCTCACCATCGGGACAGGGTAATGAAAAACTGTTTTTT
.	TRBJ1-2	.	TRBV19	CASSSYRNRAIYGYTF	TGTGCCAGTAGCTCATACCGAAACAGGGCAATCTATGGCTACACCTTC
many	TRBJ1-5	TRBD1	TRBV20-1	CSARQGGSGNQPQHF	TGCAGTGCTAGACAGGGGGGGTCGGGCAATCAGCCCCAGCATTTT
many	TRBJ2-2	.	TRBV12-3/TRBV12-4	CASSLGGSRTGELFF	TGTGCCAGCAGTTTGGGGGGTTCGCGCACCGGGGAGCTGTTTTTT
many	TRBJ2-3	TRBD2	TRBV5-1	CASSGSGGSTDTQYF	TGCGCCAGCAGCGGGAGCGGGGGCAGCACAGATACGCAGTATTTT
many	TRBJ2-2	TRBD1	TRBV5-5	CASSYPTGGEDTGELFF	TGTGCCAGCAGCTACCCCACAGGGGGCGAAGACACCGGGGAGCTGTTTTTT
many	TRBJ1-2	.	TRBV7-9	CASSLGGHYGYTF	TGTGCCAGCAGCTTAGGAGGCCACTATGGCTACACCTTC
many	TRBJ2-3	.	TRBV5-5	CASSLPGGSTDTQYF	TGTGCCAGCAGCCTACCCGGCGGAAGCACAGATACGCAGTATTTT
many	TRBJ1-2	.	TRBV10-3	CAISVGRQNYGYTF	TGTGCCATCAGTGTGGGCCGCCAGAACTATGGCTACACCTTC
many	TRBJ2-5	.	TRBV20-1	CSASRRDQETQYF	TGCAGTGCTAGTAGGCGAGATCAAGAGACCCAGTACTTC
many	TRBJ1-1	.	TRBV6-2/TRBV6-3	CASSLQRNTEAFF	TGTGCCAGCAGCCTTCAGAGGAACACTGAAGCTTTCTTT
many	TRBJ1-2	.	TRBV20-1	CSAVSTAINYGYTF	TGCAGTGCTGTATCGACAGCCATTAACTATGGCTACACCTTC
many	TRBJ2-7	.	TRBV29-1	CSVEFSYEQYF	TGCAGCGTTGAATTTAGCTACGAGCAGTACTTC
many	TRBJ2-2	.	TRBV19	CASLGSANTGELFF	TGTGCCAGCCTGGGAAGCGCGAACACCGGGGAGCTGTTTTTT
many	TRBJ1-1	TRBD1	TRBV12-3/TRBV12-4	CASSRDRGLNTEAFF	TGTGCCAGCAGTCGGGACAGGGGATTGAACACTGAAGCTTTCTTT
many	TRBJ1-2	.	TRBV20-1	CSAREGGGYGYTF	TGCAGTGCTAGGGAGGGCGGCGGCTATGGCTACACCTTC
medium-sized	TRBJ2-1	.	TRBV7-2	CASSLVRGNGYNEQFF	TGTGCCAGCAGCTTAGTAAGGGGGAACGGCTACAATGAGCAGTTCTTC
few	TRBJ1-5	.	TRBV20-1	CSARDVQAEYHQPQHF	TGCAGTGCTAGAGATGTCCAGGCAGAGTACCATCAGCCCCAGCATTTT
many	TRBJ2-5	.	TRBV5-6	CASSWDRQWGQETQYF	TGTGCCAGCAGCTGGGACCGCCAGTGGGGACAAGAGACCCAGTACTTC
many	TRBJ2-7	.	TRBV7-2	CASSNAYEQYF	TGTGCCAGCAGTAACGCCTACGAGCAGTACTTC
many	TRBJ1-5	TRBD1	TRBV7-8	CARKTGDCNQPQHF	TGTGCCAGAAAAACAGGGGATTGCAATCAGCCCCAGCATTTT
many	TRBJ1-1	.	TRBV20-1	CSASEQDLNTEAFF	TGCAGTGCTAGTGAACAGGACTTGAACACTGAAGCTTTCTTT
many	TRBJ1-1	TRBD1	TRBV28	CASSTGGAATEAFF	TGTGCCAGCAGTACAGGGGGCGCGGCCACTGAAGCTTTCTTT
many	TRBJ2-2	TRBD1	TRBV5-1	CASSLGQGTGELFF	TGCGCCAGCAGCTTGGGACAGGGCACCGGGGAGCTGTTTTTT
many	TRBJ2-3	.	TRBV27	CASSWEAEITHTQYF	TGTGCCAGCAGTTGGGAAGCGGAGATCACACATACGCAGTATTTT
.	TRBJ2-3	TRBD1	TRBV5-1	CASSLVGWTGYSDTQYF	TGCGCCAGCAGCTTGGTCGGGTGGACAGGGTATTCAGATACGCAGTATTTT
many	TRBJ2-1	.	TRBV6-2/TRBV6-3	CASSFYRDGEQFF	TGTGCCAGCAGTTTCTACAGGGATGGAGAGCAGTTCTTC
.	TRBJ1-4	.	TRBV11-2	CASSLSIGNEKLFF	TGTGCCAGCAGCTTAAGTATTGGGAATGAAAAACTGTTTTTT
medium-sized	TRBJ2-5	.	TRBV9	CASSTGQETQYF	TGTGCCAGCAGCACAGGGCAAGAGACCCAGTACTTC